The 7 T cell receptor beta chains listed next were all sequenced from one sample in a study of persistence of HIV-infected CD4 T cells. Nonspecific anti-CD3/anti-CD28 bead stimulation represents the broad CD4+ T cell repertoire. Sorting of responding CD4+ T cells relied on upregulated CD40 ligand together with CD69. Sequencing used immunoSEQ version 4 in survey mode. Sequenced by immunoSEQ multiplex PCR; TCRdb stores in-frame clones only, minus some. The repertoire holds tens of thousands of clones, with roughly nine tenths as singletons. These receptors lack a known antigen. The specimen comprised CD4+ T cells sorted from PBMCs after approximately 18-hour stimulation, sampled from a patient who received antiretroviral therapy. The receptors originated from an adult woman with HIV who was CMV-seropositive.

In this sample, this clone turned up once. The rearrangement links TRBV4-1 to TRBJ1-6; 8 bases line up with TRBD1. Per the germline V gene, CDR1 is MGHRA and CDR2 is YSYEKL. The CDR3 is made up of 13 amino acids. Trimming at V came to 2 bases and at J to 9 bases, leaving 0 bases not matched to a gene. The CDR3 region is CASSQTGGSPLHF. CDR3 DNA: TGCGCCAGCAGCCAAACAGGGGGTTCACCCCTCCACTTT.

This clone appeared a single time. V usage is TRBV6-1 and J usage is TRBJ2-7, with D tentatively TRBD1 or TRBD2 (6 bases each). Trimming took 3 bases from V and 2 from J, leaving 14 bases between them. This CDR3 region has 15 residues. In germline, CDR1 is MNHNS, CDR2 SASEGT. CDR3 in amino acids: CASSERGAAPYEQYF. The CDR3 DNA follows: TGTGCCAGCAGTGAGAGGGGGGCGGCCCCCTACGAGCAGTACTTC.

This sequence joins TRBV24-1 and TRBJ2-2; 7 positions match TRBD2. V lost 3 bases and J lost 3; bases outside the gene matches: 9. The CDR3 length is 17 residues. Germline lookup yields CDR1 KGHDR and CDR2 SFDVKD. DNA for the CDR3: TGTGCCACCAGTGATGTAATGACTAGCTCGCACACCGGGGAGCTGTTTTTT. Translation: CATSDVMTSSHTGELFF.

The CDR3 sequence is CASSLERVGTEAFF. As DNA, the CDR3 is TGTGCCAGCAGCTTAGAGAGGGTGGGCACTGAAGCTTTCTTT. This chain joins TRBV6-5 and TRBJ1-1; no definite D call. The germline gives CDR1 MNHEY, CDR2 SVGAGI. V lost 6 bases and J 4 bases, leaving 15 bases between the germline ends. This CDR3 comprises 14 residues.

The rearrangement joins TRBV5-4 to TRBJ2-4; no clear D gene. The CDR3 sequence is 17 residues long. CDR1 SGHNT and CDR2 YYREEE come from the germline V gene (reference sequence). V was shortened by 0 bases and J by 4 bases, with 17 bases between the two germline ends. CDR3 sequence (DNA): TGTGCCAGCAGCTTGGATCCCCGTGGGGTTTTGAAAAACATTCAGTACTTC. Translation gives CASSLDPRGVLKNIQYF.

The rearrangement uses TRBV30 and TRBJ1-1; D call uncertain. Germline assignment: CDR1 GTSNPN and CDR2 SVGIG (reference sequence). With 1 base removed from V and 0 bases from J, the gap between germline ends came to 12 bases. The CDR3 contains 15 residues. Here the CDR3 DNA reads TGTGCCTGGAGTGGTTCGTGGGCGATGAACACTGAAGCTTTCTTT. It specifies CAWSGSWAMNTEAFF.

The chain recombines TRBV19 with TRBJ1-5; unclear D gene. Germline V CDR1 and CDR2: LNHDA, SQIVND (reference sequence). V was trimmed by 7 bases and J by 6 bases, leaving 13 bases between them. The CDR3 totals 13 residues. The CDR3 DNA sequence: TGTGCCAGTAATCCGCAGGTGGGTCAGCCCCAGCATTTT. Its protein is CASNPQVGQPQHF.